This T cell receptor (beta chain) was captured by sequencing in a study of neurological immune-mediated disorders. Broader study findings: HTLV-1-associated myelopathy had the most TCR clonal expansion, whereas multiple sclerosis had the least (lower than in healthy controls). None of the CDR3 amino acid sequences in expanded clones turned up in more than one subject, which points to private repertoires in all groups.

The trim removed 4 bases at V and 1 base at J, leaving 8 bases unmatched. Germline V CDR1 and CDR2: KGHDR, SFDVKD. The CDR3 runs to 17 residues. MiXCR, applied by TCRdb to the 5' RACE reads, yields one record per CDR3 protein. The table records more than 70,000 distinct CDR3 sequences, under 13% of them present only once. Maryland, USA blood bank volunteers served as healthy controls. This clonotype has a count of ten or more. No antigen is known for it. Sequenced material: PBMCs. This clonotype was sampled from a man in his forties or fifties in good health. V and J are TRBV24-1 and TRBJ2-1, with 8 nucleotides matching TRBD1. CDR3 region: CATSDRTGRGSYNEQFF. The DNA of the CDR3 is TGTGCCACCAGTGACAGGACAGGGCGCGGTTCCTACAATGAGCAGTTCTTC.